This T cell receptor beta chain appears in the sequencing data of a study of T-cell reconstitution after alpha-beta-depleted transplantation in children. Preparing the TCRbeta library involved the use of unique molecular identifiers. Using its own MiXCR run on the PCR reads, TCRdb lists one record per CDR3 protein. Of 480,000 or so distinct CDR3 sequences in the sample, under 12% were seen once. This sequence originates from a child aged 2-15 years with inherited bone marrow failure, due to receive a stem cell transplant. The source material was PBMCs, sampled before TCRalphabeta/CD19-depleted stem cell transplant.

CDR3 sequence: CASSFSVQAENTEAFF. Written as DNA, the CDR3 is TGTGCCAGCAGCTTTTCCGTCCAGGCTGAGAACACTGAAGCTTTCTTT. The chain links TRBV5-4 to TRBJ1-1; D unresolved. The CDR3 is 16 amino acids. Germline values: CDR1 SGHNT, CDR2 YYREEE (reference sequence). Trimming stripped 2 bases from V and 1 base from J, with 15 bases between.